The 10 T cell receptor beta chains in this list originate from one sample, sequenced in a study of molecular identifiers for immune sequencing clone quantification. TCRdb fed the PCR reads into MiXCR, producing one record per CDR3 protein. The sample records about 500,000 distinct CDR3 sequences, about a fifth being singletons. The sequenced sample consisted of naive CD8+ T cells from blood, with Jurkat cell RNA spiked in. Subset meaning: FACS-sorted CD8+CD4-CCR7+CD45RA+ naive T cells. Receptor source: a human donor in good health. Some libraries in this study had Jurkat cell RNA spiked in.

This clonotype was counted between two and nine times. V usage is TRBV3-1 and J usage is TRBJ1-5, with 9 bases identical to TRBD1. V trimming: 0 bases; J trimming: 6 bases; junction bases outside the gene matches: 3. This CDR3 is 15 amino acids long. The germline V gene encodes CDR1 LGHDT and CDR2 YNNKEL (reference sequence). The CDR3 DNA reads TGTGCCAGCAGCCAAGAAGGGACAGGGCCTCAGCCCCAGCATTTT. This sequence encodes CASSQEGTGPQPQHF.

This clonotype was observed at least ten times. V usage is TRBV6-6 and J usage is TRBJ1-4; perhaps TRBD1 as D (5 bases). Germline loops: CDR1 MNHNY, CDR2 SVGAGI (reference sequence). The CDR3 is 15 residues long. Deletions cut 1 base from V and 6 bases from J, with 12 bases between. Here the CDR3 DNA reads TGTGCCAGCAGTTACTTGAGGGGCGGGGATGAAAAACTGTTTTTT. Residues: CASSYLRGGDEKLFF.

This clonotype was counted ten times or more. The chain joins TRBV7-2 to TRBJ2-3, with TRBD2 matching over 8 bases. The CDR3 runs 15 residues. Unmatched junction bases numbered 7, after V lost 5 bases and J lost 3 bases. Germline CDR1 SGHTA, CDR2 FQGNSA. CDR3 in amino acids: CASSISGSLTDTQYF. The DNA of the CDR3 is TGTGCCAGCAGCATCAGCGGGAGTTTAACAGATACGCAGTATTTT.

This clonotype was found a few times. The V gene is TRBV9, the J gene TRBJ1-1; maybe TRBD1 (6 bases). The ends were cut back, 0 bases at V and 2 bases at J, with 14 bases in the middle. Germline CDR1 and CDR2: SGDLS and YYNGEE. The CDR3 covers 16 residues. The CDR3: CASSVVDPGGNTEAFF. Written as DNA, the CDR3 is TGTGCCAGCAGCGTAGTAGATCCGGGGGGCAACACTGAAGCTTTCTTT.

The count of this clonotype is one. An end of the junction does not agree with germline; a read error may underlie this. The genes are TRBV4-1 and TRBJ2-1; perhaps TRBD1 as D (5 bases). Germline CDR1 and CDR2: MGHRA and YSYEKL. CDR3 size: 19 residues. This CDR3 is CASSQGDGALLETYNEQSF. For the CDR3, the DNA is TGCGCCAGCAGCCAGGGTGATGGGGCTTTGCTAGAAACCTACAATGAGCAGTCCTTC.

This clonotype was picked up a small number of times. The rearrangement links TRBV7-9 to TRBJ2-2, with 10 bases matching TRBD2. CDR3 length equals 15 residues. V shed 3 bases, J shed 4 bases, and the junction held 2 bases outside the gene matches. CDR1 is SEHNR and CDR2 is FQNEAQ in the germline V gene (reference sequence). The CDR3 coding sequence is TGTGCCAGCAGCTTCTCTAGCGGGGGCACCGGGGAGCTGTTTTTT. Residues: CASSFSSGGTGELFF.

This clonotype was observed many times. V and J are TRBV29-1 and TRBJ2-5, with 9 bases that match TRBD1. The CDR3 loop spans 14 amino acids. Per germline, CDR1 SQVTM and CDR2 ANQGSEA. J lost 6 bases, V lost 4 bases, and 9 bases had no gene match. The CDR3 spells CSVGDREGWQTQYF. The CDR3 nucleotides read TGCAGCGTTGGGGACAGGGAGGGGTGGCAGACCCAGTACTTC.

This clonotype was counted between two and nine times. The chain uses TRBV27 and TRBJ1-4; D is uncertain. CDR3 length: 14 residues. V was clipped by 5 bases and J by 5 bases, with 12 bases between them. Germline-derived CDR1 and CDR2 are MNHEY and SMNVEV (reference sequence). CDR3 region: CASSLGLPNEKLFF. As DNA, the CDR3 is TGTGCCAGCAGTCTCGGGCTTCCCAATGAAAAACTGTTTTTT.

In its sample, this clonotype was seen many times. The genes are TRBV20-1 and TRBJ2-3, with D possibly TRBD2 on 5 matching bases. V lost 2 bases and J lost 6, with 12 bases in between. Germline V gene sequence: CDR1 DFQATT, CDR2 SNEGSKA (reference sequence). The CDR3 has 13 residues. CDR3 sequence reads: CSARSPGSDTQYF. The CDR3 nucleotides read TGCAGTGCTAGATCTCCGGGATCGGATACGCAGTATTTT.

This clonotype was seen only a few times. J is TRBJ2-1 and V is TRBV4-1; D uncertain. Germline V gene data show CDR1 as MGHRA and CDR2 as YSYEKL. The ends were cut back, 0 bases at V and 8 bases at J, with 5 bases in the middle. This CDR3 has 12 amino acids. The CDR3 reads CASSQDVDEQFF. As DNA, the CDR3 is TGCGCCAGCAGCCAAGACGTAGATGAGCAGTTCTTC.